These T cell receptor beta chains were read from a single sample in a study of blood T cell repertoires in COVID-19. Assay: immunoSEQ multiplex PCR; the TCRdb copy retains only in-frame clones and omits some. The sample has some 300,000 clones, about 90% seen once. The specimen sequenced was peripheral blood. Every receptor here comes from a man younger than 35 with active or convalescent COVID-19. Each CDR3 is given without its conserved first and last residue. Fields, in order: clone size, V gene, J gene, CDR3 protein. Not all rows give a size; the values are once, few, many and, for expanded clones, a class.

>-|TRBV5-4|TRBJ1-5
ASSLDPPGPQH
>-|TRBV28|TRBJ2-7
ASTRSSDSYEQY
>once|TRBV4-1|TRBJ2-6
ASSSAGRGLTGANVLT
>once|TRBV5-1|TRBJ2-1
ASSSGDGGGPYNEQF
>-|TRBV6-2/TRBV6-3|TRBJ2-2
ASSITETGELF
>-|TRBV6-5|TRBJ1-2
ASSFTQGARYGYT
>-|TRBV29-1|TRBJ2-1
SVDRGRGDNEQF
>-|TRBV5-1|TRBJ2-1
ASSLRLAGARDTYNEQF
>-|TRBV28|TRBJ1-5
ASSLLSPQH
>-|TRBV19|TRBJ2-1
ASSPLPLLAGGDNEQF
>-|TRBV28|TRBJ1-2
ASSSNRGVAYGYT
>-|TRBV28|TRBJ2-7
ASSALTTSGRLTYEQY
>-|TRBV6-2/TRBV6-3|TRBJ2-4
ASSQMTSPKNIQY
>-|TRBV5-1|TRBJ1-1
ASSLNPGGGNTEAF
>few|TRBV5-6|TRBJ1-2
ASSSTGTGGAYYGYT
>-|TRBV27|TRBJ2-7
ASSLDYSYEQY
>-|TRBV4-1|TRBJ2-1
ASSQEERSSYNEQF
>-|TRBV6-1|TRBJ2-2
ASSETGLTGELF
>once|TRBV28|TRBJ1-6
ASSVGGTGISPLH
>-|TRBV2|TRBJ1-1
ASSEEGLNTEAF
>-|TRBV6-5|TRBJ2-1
ASGRSSAYNEQF
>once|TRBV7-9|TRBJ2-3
ASSLVSGRAAGDPDTQY
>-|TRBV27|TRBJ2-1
ASSLSRGLDEQF
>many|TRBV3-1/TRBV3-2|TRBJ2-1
ASSHSGEYNEQF
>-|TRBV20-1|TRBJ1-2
SAPQGSGYT
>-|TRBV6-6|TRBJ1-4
ASGEGPEKLF
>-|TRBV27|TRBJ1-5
ASSPPGGQPQH
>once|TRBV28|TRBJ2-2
ASKWQFNTGELF
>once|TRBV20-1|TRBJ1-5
SASSFGNQPQH
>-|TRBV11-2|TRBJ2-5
ASSLWGGVETQY
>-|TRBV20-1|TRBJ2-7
SASSRTSGRPSYEQY
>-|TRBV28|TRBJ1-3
ASSFRGPGNTIY
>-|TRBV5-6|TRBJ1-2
ASSPGSTGYT
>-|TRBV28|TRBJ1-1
ASSFTPSNTEAF
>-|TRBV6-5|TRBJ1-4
ASRRQGVEKLF
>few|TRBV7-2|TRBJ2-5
ASSSTHQETQY